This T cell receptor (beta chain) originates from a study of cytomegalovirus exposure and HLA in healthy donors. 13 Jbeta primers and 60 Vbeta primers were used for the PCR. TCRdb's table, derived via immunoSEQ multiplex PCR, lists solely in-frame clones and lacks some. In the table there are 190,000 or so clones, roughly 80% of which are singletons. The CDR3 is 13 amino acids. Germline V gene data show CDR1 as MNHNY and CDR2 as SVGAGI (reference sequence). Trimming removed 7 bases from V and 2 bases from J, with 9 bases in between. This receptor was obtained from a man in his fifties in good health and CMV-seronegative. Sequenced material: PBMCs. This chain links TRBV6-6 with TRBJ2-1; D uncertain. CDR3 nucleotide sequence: TGTGCCAGCACCACATCCCCCTACAATGAGCAGTTCTTC. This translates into CASTTSPYNEQFF.